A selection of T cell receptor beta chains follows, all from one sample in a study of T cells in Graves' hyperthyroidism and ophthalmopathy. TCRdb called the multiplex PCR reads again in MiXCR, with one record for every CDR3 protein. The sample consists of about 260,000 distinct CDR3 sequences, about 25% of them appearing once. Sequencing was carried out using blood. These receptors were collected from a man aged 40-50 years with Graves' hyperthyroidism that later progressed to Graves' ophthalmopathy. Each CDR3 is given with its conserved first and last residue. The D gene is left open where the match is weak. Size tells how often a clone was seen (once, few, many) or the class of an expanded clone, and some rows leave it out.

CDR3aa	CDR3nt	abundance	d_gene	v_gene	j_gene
CATGDIETQYF	TGTGCCACCGGGGATATAGAGACCCAGTACTTC	many	-	TRBV24-1	TRBJ2-5
CASSREDRGIGTQYF	TGTGCCAGCAGCCGGGAGGACAGGGGCATCGGGACCCAGTACTTC	-	TRBD1	TRBV9	TRBJ2-5
CASSLSDRTCTF	TGTGCCAGCAGCTTATCCGACAGGACCTGCACCTTC	many	-	TRBV7-9	TRBJ1-2
CASKFTRVSYEQYF	TGTGCCAGCAAGTTTACACGAGTCTCCTACGAGCAGTACTTC	many	-	TRBV6-5	TRBJ2-7
CASSGLPSGTIGELFF	TGTGCCAGCAGTGGTCTCCCTAGCGGGACGATCGGGGAGCTGTTTTTT	many	TRBD2	TRBV2	TRBJ2-2
CASSISGTAGTEAFF	TGTGCCAGTAGTATTTCCGGGACAGCGGGGACTGAAGCTTTCTTT	-	TRBD1	TRBV19	TRBJ1-1
CASSYRGLAYEQYF	TGTGCCAGCAGTTACAGGGGGCTCGCCTACGAGCAGTACTTC	many	TRBD1	TRBV6-5	TRBJ2-7
CASSLSGDEAFF	TGTGCCAGCAGTTTATCCGGGGATGAAGCTTTCTTT	few	-	TRBV28	TRBJ1-1
CASTTGHLREKLFF	TGTGCCAGCACCACGGGGCACCTAAGGGAAAAACTGTTTTTT	many	-	TRBV12-3/TRBV12-4	TRBJ1-4
CAWIGGTSGANVLTF	TGTGCCTGGATCGGGGGGACCTCTGGGGCCAACGTCCTGACTTTC	many	TRBD2	TRBV30	TRBJ2-6
CATRGDREPGELFF	TGTGCCACCAGGGGCGACAGGGAACCCGGGGAGCTGTTTTTT	many	TRBD1	TRBV24-1	TRBJ2-2
CASLPSGANVLTF	TGTGCCAGCCTTCCCTCTGGGGCCAACGTCCTGACTTTC	many	-	TRBV14	TRBJ2-6
CASSVQGAEGYTF	TGCGCCAGCAGCGTCCAGGGGGCGGAAGGCTACACCTTC	many	TRBD1	TRBV5-1	TRBJ1-2
CASSSGQNFNYGYTF	TGCGCCAGCAGCTCGGGACAGAACTTCAACTATGGCTACACCTTC	many	TRBD1	TRBV5-1	TRBJ1-2
CATSRGGQGAYEQYF	TGTGCCACCAGCAGAGGGGGTCAGGGGGCCTACGAGCAGTACTTC	many	TRBD1	TRBV15	TRBJ2-7
CSARGGAGAEETQYF	TGCAGTGCTAGAGGGGGGGCGGGAGCGGAAGAGACCCAGTACTTC	many	-	TRBV20-1	TRBJ2-5
CASSLRRGDELPQYF	TGTGCCAGCAGCTTACGGAGGGGAGATGAGTTGCCCCAGTACTTC	-	-	TRBV7-6	TRBJ2-5
CATSDHSTLGELFF	TGTGCCACCAGTGATCACTCGACCCTCGGGGAGCTGTTTTTT	many	-	TRBV24-1	TRBJ2-2